This note documents a single T cell receptor (beta chain) sequence. This specimen belongs to a study of blood T cell repertoires in COVID-19. Study as a whole: From the United States, Italy and Spain came samples of acute and convalescent COVID-19. Sample material is recorded as cDNA or gDNA derived from T cells, B-cell-depleted T cells, or PBMCs.

Per the authors' pipeline: By means of reference gene primer amplification, nucleated cell counts were estimated. Data came from immunoSEQ multiplex PCR; TCRdb stores just in-frame clones and leaves some out. V and J calls and clone size are given by that table; D and trimming were obtained from the DNA. Altogether roughly 190,000 clones are present, 75% to 90% being singletons, with the ten largest covering about 6%. The CDR3 contains 15 residues. Trimming removed 2 bases at V and 5 bases at J, with 15 bases between. Germline lookup yields CDR1 MNHNS and CDR2 SASEGT. Specimen: peripheral blood. The TCR was taken from a woman between 40 and 55 years old with acute or convalescent COVID-19. J is TRBJ1-1 and V is TRBV6-1; a possible D gene is TRBD1 (5 bases). The CDR3 DNA reads TGTGCCAGCAGTGAAAACTGGGTGGGGGGGACTGAAGCTTTCTTT. Protein product: CASSENWVGGTEAFF.